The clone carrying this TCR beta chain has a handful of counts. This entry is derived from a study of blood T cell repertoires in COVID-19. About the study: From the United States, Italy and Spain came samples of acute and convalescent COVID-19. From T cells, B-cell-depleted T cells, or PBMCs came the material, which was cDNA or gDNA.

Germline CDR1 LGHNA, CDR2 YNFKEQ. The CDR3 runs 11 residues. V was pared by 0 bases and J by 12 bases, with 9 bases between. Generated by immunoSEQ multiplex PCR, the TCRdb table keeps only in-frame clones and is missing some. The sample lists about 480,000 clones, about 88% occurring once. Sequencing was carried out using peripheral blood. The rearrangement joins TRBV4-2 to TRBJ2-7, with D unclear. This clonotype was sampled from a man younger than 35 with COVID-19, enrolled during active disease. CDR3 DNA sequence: TGTGCCAGCAGCCAAGAAAAAATCCTGTACTTC. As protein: CASSQEKILYF.